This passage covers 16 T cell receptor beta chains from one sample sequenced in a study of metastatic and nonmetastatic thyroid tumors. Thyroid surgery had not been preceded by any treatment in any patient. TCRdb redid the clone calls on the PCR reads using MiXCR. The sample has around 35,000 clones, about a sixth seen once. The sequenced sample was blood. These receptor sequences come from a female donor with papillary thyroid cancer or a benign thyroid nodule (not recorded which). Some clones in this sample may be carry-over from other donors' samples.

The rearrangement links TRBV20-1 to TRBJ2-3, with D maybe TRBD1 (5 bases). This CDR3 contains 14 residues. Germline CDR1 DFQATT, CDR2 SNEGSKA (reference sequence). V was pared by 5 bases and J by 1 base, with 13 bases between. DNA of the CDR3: TGCAGTGCTCAGGACAATCGGGGCACAGATACGCAGTATTTT. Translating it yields CSAQDNRGTDTQYF.

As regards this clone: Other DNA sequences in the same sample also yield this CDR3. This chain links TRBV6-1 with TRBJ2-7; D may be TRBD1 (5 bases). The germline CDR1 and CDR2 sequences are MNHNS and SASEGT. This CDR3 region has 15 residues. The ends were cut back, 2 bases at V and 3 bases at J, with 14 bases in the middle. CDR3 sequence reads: CASSEPGTGGYEQYF. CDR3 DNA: TGTGCCAGCAGTGAACCCGGTACAGGTGGCTACGAGCAGTACTTC.

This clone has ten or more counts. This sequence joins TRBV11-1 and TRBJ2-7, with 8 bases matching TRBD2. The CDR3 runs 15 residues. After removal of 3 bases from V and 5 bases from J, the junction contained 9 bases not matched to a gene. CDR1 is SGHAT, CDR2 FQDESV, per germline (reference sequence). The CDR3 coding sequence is TGTGCCAGCAGCTTCGGCGGGAGGAAGGCAGACGAGCAGTACTTC. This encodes CASSFGGRKADEQYF.

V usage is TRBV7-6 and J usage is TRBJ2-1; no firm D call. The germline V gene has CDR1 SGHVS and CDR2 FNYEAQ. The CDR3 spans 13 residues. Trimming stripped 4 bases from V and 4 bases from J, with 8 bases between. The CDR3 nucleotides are TGTGCCAGCAGCTCAACTCTATACAATGAGCAGTTCTTC. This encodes CASSSTLYNEQFF.

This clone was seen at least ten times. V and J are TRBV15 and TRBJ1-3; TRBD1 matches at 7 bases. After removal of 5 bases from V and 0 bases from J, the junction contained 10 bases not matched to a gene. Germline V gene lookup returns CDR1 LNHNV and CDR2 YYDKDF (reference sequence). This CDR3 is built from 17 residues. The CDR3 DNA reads TGTGCCACCAGCGGGGGGGACAGTCCGTCCTCTGGAAACACCATATATTTT. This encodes CATSGGDSPSSGNTIYF.

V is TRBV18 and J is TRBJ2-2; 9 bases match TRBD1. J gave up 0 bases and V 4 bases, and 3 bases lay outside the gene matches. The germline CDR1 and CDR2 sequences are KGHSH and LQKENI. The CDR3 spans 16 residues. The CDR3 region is CASSQQGAANTGELFF. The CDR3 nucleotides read TGTGCCAGCTCACAACAGGGGGCAGCGAACACCGGGGAGCTGTTTTTT.

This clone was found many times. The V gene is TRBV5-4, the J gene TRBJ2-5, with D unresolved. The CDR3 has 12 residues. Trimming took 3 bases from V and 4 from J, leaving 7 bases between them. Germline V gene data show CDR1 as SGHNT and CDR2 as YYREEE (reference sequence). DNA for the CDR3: TGTGCCAGCAGCTCCGATTTAGAGACCCAGTACTTC. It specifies CASSSDLETQYF. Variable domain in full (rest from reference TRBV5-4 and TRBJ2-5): ETGVTQSPTHLIKTRGQQVTLRCSSQSGHNTVSWYQQALGQGPQFIFQYYREEENGRGNFPPRFSGLQFPNYSSELNVNALELDDSALYLCASSSDLETQYFGPGTRLLVL.

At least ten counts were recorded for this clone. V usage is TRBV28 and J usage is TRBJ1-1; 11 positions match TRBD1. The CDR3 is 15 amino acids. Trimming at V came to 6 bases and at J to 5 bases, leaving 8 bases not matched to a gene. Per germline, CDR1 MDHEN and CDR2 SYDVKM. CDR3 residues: CASSKGQGVWTEAFF. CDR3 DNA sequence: TGTGCCAGCAGCAAGGGACAGGGGGTTTGGACTGAAGCTTTCTTT.

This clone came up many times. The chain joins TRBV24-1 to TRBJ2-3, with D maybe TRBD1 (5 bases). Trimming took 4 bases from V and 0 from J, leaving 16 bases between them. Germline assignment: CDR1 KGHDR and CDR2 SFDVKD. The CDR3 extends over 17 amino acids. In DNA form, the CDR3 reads TGTGCCACCAGTGACCTTACGACAGAGTCTAGCACAGATACGCAGTATTTT. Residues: CATSDLTTESSTDTQYF.

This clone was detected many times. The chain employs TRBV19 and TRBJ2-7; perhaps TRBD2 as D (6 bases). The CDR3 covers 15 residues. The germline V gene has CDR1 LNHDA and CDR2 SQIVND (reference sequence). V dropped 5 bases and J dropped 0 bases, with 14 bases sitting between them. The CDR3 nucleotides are TGTGCCAGTAGTTTGGCGGGGACCAGCTCCTACGAGCAGTACTTC. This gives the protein CASSLAGTSSYEQYF.

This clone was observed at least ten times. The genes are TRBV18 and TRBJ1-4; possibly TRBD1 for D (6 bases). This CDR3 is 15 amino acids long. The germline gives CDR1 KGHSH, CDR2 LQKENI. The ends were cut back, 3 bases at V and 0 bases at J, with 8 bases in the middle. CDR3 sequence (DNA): TGTGCCAGCTCACCCGACAGGACAACTAATGAAAAACTGTTTTTT. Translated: CASSPDRTTNEKLFF.

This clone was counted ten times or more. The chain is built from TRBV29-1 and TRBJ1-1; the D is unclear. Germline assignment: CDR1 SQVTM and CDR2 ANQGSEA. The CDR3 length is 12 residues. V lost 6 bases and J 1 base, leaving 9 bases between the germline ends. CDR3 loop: CSVWVGNTEAFF. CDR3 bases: TGCAGCGTCTGGGTGGGGAACACTGAAGCTTTCTTT.

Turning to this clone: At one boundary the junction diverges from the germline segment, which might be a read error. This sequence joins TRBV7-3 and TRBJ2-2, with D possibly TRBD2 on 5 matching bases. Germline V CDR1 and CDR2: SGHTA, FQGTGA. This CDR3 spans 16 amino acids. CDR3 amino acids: CAGSLTWTLNTGELFF. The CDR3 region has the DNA TGTGCCGGCAGCCTAACGTGGACGCTAAACACCGGGGAGCTATTTTTT. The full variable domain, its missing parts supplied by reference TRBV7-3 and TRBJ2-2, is GAGVSQTPSNKVTEKGKYVELRCDPISGHTALYWYRQSLGQGPEFLIYFQGTGAADDSGLPNDRFFAVRPEGSVSTLKIQRTERGDSAVYLCAGSLTWTLNTGELFFGEGSRLTVL.

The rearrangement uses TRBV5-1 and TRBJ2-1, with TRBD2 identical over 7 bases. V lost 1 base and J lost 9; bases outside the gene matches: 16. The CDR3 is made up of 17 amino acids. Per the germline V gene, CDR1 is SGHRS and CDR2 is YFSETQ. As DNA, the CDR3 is TGCGCCAGCAGCTTGTCCGGGGGGTTGGCGTGGCGAGCTGAGCAGTTCTTC. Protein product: CASSLSGGLAWRAEQFF.

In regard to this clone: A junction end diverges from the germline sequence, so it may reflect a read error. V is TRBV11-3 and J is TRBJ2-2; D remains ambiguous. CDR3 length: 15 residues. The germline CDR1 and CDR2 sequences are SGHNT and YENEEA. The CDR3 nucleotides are TGTGCCAGCATCTTGGACGGGCTTAACACCGGTGAGCTGTTTTTT. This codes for CASILDGLNTGELFF.

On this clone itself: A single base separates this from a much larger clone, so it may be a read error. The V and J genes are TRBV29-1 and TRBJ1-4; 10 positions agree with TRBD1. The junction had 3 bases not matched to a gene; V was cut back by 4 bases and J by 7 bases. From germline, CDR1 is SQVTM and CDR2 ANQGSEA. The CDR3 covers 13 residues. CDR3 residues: CSVGRTGGEKLFF. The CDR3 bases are TGCAGCGTTGGTAGGACAGGGGGTGAAAAACTGTTTTTT.